The clone carrying this T cell receptor (beta chain) was seen ten or more times. The antigen is unknown. The data are from a study of spatial heterogeneity in lung cancer. TCRdb reanalysed the 5' RACE reads using MiXCR and keeps one entry per CDR3 protein. The data contain roughly 9,300 distinct CDR3 sequences, roughly 5.5% of them singletons. The sample's time point: sample taken at primary tumor resection. Germline V CDR1 and CDR2: LGHDT, YNNKEL (reference sequence). The CDR3 has 14 amino acids. Trimming took 4 bases from V and 6 from J; bases not matched to a gene: 6. Study-wide findings and caveats: Mutation counts in tumors were tracked by counts of expanded intratumoral alpha and beta TCRs.

The clonotype comes from a female donor with early-stage non-small cell lung cancer. The V gene is TRBV3-1, the J gene TRBJ2-7; 10 bases are shared with TRBD2. The sequencing here drew on lung tumor tissue, taken at surgery. Here the CDR3 DNA reads TGTGCCAGCAGCCTAGCCAGCGGGAGGGCCGAGCAGTACTTC. Its protein is CASSLASGRAEQYF.